A single sample is the source of the 29 T cell receptor beta chains below, sequenced in a study of blood T cell repertoires in COVID-19. Clones were read by immunoSEQ multiplex PCR, and TCRdb kept only the in-frame ones, dropping some. This table holds tens of thousands of clones, approximately 85% found once. The material sequenced was peripheral blood. These receptors originate from a woman older than 75 with COVID-19, enrolled during active disease.

V is TRBV19 and J is TRBJ2-1, with a possible D match to TRBD2 (5 bases). Germline-derived CDR1 and CDR2 are LNHDA and SQIVND (reference sequence). This CDR3 spans 20 amino acids. Trimming removed 5 bases from V and 0 bases from J, with 26 bases in between. The CDR3: CASSLASPGLLPRSYNEQFF. The CDR3 region has the DNA TGTGCCAGTAGTCTAGCCTCCCCCGGTCTCCTCCCTCGCTCCTACAATGAGCAGTTCTTC.

This clone was detected only a few times. This chain connects TRBV4-2 to TRBJ1-2; 11 bases align to TRBD1. The V gene's germline CDR1 is LGHNA and CDR2 YNFKEQ. The CDR3 totals 14 residues. V lost 3 bases to trimming and J lost 6 bases; unmatched junction nucleotides: 3. The CDR3 protein is CASSQEGQGDGYTF. CDR3 DNA: TGTGCCAGCAGCCAGGAGGGACAGGGGGATGGCTACACCTTC.

The chain joins TRBV11-3 to TRBJ2-7; no clear D. V lost 0 bases, J lost 7 bases, and 7 bases lay in between. Per the germline V gene, CDR1 is SGHNT and CDR2 is YENEEA. The CDR3 covers 12 residues. The CDR3 nucleotides are TGTGCCAGCAGCTTAGACTACGGGGAGCAGTACTTC. It yields the protein CASSLDYGEQYF.

The chain has TRBV3-1 (or the pseudogene TRBV3-2) and TRBJ1-2; 9 positions agree with TRBD1. CDR3 length equals 15 residues. V lost 3 bases, J lost 3 bases, and 5 bases stayed unmatched. Germline CDR1 and CDR2: LGHDT and YNNKEL (reference sequence). Here the CDR3 reads CASSHTGGLHYGYTF. CDR3 coding DNA: TGTGCCAGCAGCCATACAGGGGGCTTACACTATGGCTACACCTTC.

V and J are TRBV14 and TRBJ2-3; 9 bases are a match to TRBD1. The V gene end was trimmed by 3 bases and the J gene end by 3 bases; junction bases not matched to a gene: 13. CDR1 and CDR2 from the germline V gene are SGHDN and FVKESK. The CDR3 is made up of 18 amino acids. This CDR3 is CASSHRTPGQGRTDTQYF. The DNA for the CDR3 is TGTGCCAGCAGCCACCGCACCCCGGGACAGGGAAGGACAGATACGCAGTATTTT.

A remark on this clone: Mismatch with germline at one junction end may stem from a read error. The gene calls are TRBV7-7 and TRBJ2-2; D not resolved. The germline V gene has CDR1 SSHAT and CDR2 FNYEAQ (reference sequence). There are 14 residues in the CDR3. CDR3 nucleotide sequence: TGTGCTAGCAGCCCTAGTCCCAACACCGGGGAGCTGTTTTTT. As protein: CASSPSPNTGELFF.

The chain carries TRBV14 and TRBJ2-2, with 7 bases fitting TRBD2. V was pared by 6 bases and J by 6 bases, with 7 bases of the junction left unmatched. CDR3 length equals 14 residues. CDR1 SGHDN and CDR2 FVKESK come from the germline V gene. In nucleotides, the CDR3 is TGTGCCAGCAGTCACCCGGGGAGGGCCGGGGAGCTGTTTTTT. It yields the protein CASSHPGRAGELFF.

The chain links TRBV6-1 to TRBJ1-5; D call uncertain. This CDR3 has 14 amino acids. Germline V CDR1 and CDR2: MNHNS, SASEGT. V was clipped by 3 bases and J by 4 bases, with 10 bases between them. The CDR3 sequence is CASSEGQENQPQHF. The CDR3 coding sequence is TGTGCCAGCAGTGAGGGCCAGGAAAATCAGCCCCAGCATTTT.

This clone was seen only once. The chain couples TRBV4-1 to TRBJ2-5; 8 bases fit TRBD2. V trimming: 1 base; J trimming: 4 bases; junction bases outside the gene matches: 11. CDR3 length: 17 residues. CDR1 and CDR2 (germline): MGHRA, YSYEKL. The chain's CDR3 is CASSQGTLSGVRETQYF. CDR3 nucleotide sequence: TGCGCCAGCAGCCAAGGAACCCTTAGCGGGGTCCGAGAGACCCAGTACTTC.

This chain connects TRBV5-1 to TRBJ1-1; TRBD1 might be the D (5 bases). Looked up from germline, CDR1 is SGHRS and CDR2 is YFSETQ. Trimming removed 0 bases at V and 0 bases at J, with 9 bases between. This CDR3 has 15 residues. DNA of the CDR3: TGCGCCAGCAGCTTGGCGACAGCATTGAACACTGAAGCTTTCTTT. The encoded protein is CASSLATALNTEAFF. The entire variable domain, with the rest obtained from reference TRBV5-1 and TRBJ1-1, is as follows: KAGVTQTPRYLIKTRGQQVTLSCSPISGHRSVSWYQQTPGQGLQFLFEYFSETQRNKGNFPGRFSGRQFSNSRSEMNVSTLELGDSALYLCASSLATALNTEAFFGQGTRLTVV.

This clone has more than one count but fewer than ten. The chain couples TRBV6-6 to TRBJ2-1; TRBD2 agrees at 10 bases. The germline gives CDR1 MNHNY, CDR2 SVGAGI (reference sequence). CDR3 length: 16 residues. Unmatched junction bases numbered 7, after V lost 2 bases and J lost 6 bases. The CDR3 sequence: CASSYDRTSGGNEQFF. The DNA for the CDR3 is TGTGCCAGCAGTTACGACAGGACTAGCGGAGGCAATGAGCAGTTCTTC.

This clone was seen a single time. The CDR3 here is CASSPKQGYGYTF. The CDR3 bases are TGTGCCAGCTCACCGAAGCAGGGGTATGGCTACACCTTC. V and J are TRBV18 and TRBJ1-2, with D tentatively TRBD1 (6 bases). Germline CDR1 KGHSH, CDR2 LQKENI. CDR3 size: 13 residues. The V and J ends lost 3 bases and 5 bases respectively, with 10 bases between them. The full variable domain, with the rest looked up from reference TRBV18 and TRBJ1-2, is NAGVMQNPRHLVRRRGQEARLRCSPMKGHSHVYWYRQLPEEGLKFMVYLQKENIIDESGMPKERFSAEFPKEGPSILRIQQVVRGDSAAYFCASSPKQGYGYTFGSGTRLTVV.

The chain carries TRBV3-1 (or the pseudogene TRBV3-2) and TRBJ1-1; tentatively, D is TRBD1 (6 bases). Trimming left V 1 base short and J 5 bases short, with 11 bases between. The CDR3 spans 14 residues. Germline CDR1 and CDR2: LGHDT and YNNKEL (reference sequence). The CDR3: CASSQVAGATEAFF. In DNA form, the CDR3 reads TGTGCCAGCAGCCAAGTCGCAGGGGCTACTGAAGCTTTCTTT.

This sequence joins TRBV3-1 (or the pseudogene TRBV3-2) and TRBJ1-6; D possibly corresponds to TRBD1 (6 bases). The CDR3 spans 14 residues. CDR1 and CDR2 (germline): LGHDT, YNNKEL (reference sequence). V was trimmed by 2 bases and J by 10 bases, leaving 12 bases between them. The DNA of the CDR3 is TGTGCCAGCAGCCAAAGTCCAGGGGAGTCACCCCTCCACTTT. It is translated as CASSQSPGESPLHF.

The V and J genes are TRBV19 and TRBJ2-1; TRBD2 matches 7 bases. Germline CDR1 and CDR2: LNHDA and SQIVND (reference sequence). V lost 8 bases to trimming and J lost 6 bases; unmatched junction nucleotides: 10. The CDR3 is 14 residues long. Here the CDR3 reads CASGRMERGNEQFF. CDR3 nucleotides: TGTGCCAGTGGGAGGATGGAGCGGGGCAATGAGCAGTTCTTC.

The chain links TRBV18 to TRBJ2-3, with D perhaps matching TRBD1 (6 bases). CDR1 is KGHSH and CDR2 is LQKENI in the germline V gene. The length of the CDR3 is 14 residues. With 2 bases removed from V and 9 bases from J, the gap between germline ends came to 15 bases. The CDR3 here is CASSPTSGERTQYF. In DNA, the CDR3 is TGTGCCAGCTCACCAACGTCAGGGGAGAGGACGCAGTATTTT.

The rearrangement joins TRBV19 to TRBJ2-2; D may be TRBD1 (6 bases). The length of the CDR3 is 14 residues. The V gene lost 4 bases and the J gene lost 4 bases, with 10 bases spanning the gap. CDR1 and CDR2 (germline): LNHDA, SQIVND (reference sequence). CDR3: CASSTTGSTGELFF. For the CDR3, the DNA is TGTGCCAGTAGTACTACAGGGAGCACCGGGGAGCTGTTTTTT.

The chain is built from TRBV5-1 and TRBJ2-7; maybe TRBD1 (5 bases). The germline gives CDR1 SGHRS, CDR2 YFSETQ. Trimming cost V 0 bases and J 0 bases, with 13 bases left between them. The CDR3 length is 16 residues. Written as DNA, the CDR3 is TGCGCCAGCAGCTTGGGAGACAGCAAAAGCTCCTACGAGCAGTACTTC. This gives the protein CASSLGDSKSSYEQYF.

This clone was observed once. This chain uses TRBV28 with TRBJ1-5; a weak D match, TRBD1 (6 bases). V lost 3 bases to trimming and J lost 8 bases, with 14 bases between them. This CDR3 is 14 amino acids long. Looked up from germline, CDR1 is MDHEN and CDR2 is SYDVKM. CDR3 nucleotide sequence: TGTGCCAGCAGTTTCCAGGGGCCCTGGGAGCCCCAGCATTTT. Amino acids: CASSFQGPWEPQHF. Full variable domain (remainder filled in from reference TRBV28 and TRBJ1-5): DVKVTQSSRYLVKRTGEKVFLECVQDMDHENMFWYRQDPGLGLRLIYFSYDVKMKEKGDIPEGYSVSREKKERFSLILESASTNQTSMYLCASSFQGPWEPQHFGDGTRLSIL.

V gene TRBV27 combines with J gene TRBJ2-2; weak D call: TRBD2 (7 bases). The CDR3 has 18 residues. Trimming removed 2 bases at V and 0 bases at J, with 16 bases between. CDR1 is MNHEY and CDR2 is SMNVEV in the germline V gene (reference sequence). The CDR3 loop reads CASSLASGGASNTGELFF. The CDR3, as DNA: TGTGCCAGCAGTTTAGCATCGGGGGGCGCATCGAACACCGGGGAGCTGTTTTTT.

CDR3 sequence: CASRSEGQSKNIQYF. CDR3 nucleotide sequence: TGTGCCAGCAGGTCGGAGGGCCAGTCCAAAAACATTCAGTACTTC. The genes are TRBV5-4 and TRBJ2-4; D is perhaps TRBD2 (6 bases). The CDR3 has 15 residues. CDR1 is SGHNT, CDR2 YYREEE, per germline (reference sequence). Trimming left V 5 bases short and J 2 bases short, with 14 bases between.

This chain uses TRBV5-1 with TRBJ1-1; D gene unclear. CDR1 and CDR2 from the germline V gene are SGHRS and YFSETQ. The CDR3 consists of 14 residues. Trimming shortened V by 0 bases and J by 1 base, and 7 bases separated the two germline ends. In nucleotides, the CDR3 is TGCGCCAGCAGCTTGGATACGGGGAACACTGAAGCTTTCTTT. It translates to CASSLDTGNTEAFF.

The rearrangement uses TRBV5-6 and TRBJ1-2; 9 bases are shared with TRBD1. CDR1 and CDR2 (germline): SGHDT, YYEEEE. The CDR3 consists of 16 residues. V lost 3 bases to trimming and J lost 2 bases; unmatched junction nucleotides: 8. CDR3 coding DNA: TGTGCCAGCAGCTCGGGACGAACAGGGGGCAACTATGGCTACACCTTC. Its translation is CASSSGRTGGNYGYTF.

The J gene is TRBJ1-1, the V gene TRBV5-4; D possibly corresponds to TRBD1 (6 bases). The CDR3 covers 15 residues. CDR1 and CDR2 (germline): SGHNT, YYREEE (reference sequence). V shed 4 bases and J shed 1 base, with 14 bases lying between them. Here the CDR3 reads CASSPGGLANTEAFF. The CDR3 DNA reads TGTGCCAGCAGCCCGGGGGGCCTCGCGAACACTGAAGCTTTCTTT.

The chain links TRBV2 to TRBJ2-3; D might be TRBD2 (7 bases). V gave up 3 bases and J gave up 0 bases, with 13 bases separating them. The germline gives CDR1 SNHLY, CDR2 FYNNEI. The CDR3 spans 16 residues. The CDR3 reads CASSDRGAPSTDTQYF. As DNA, the CDR3 is TGTGCCAGCAGTGATCGGGGGGCCCCAAGCACAGATACGCAGTATTTT. The complete variable domain, with remaining parts taken from reference TRBV2 and TRBJ2-3, reads EPEVTQTPSHQVTQMGQEVILRCVPISNHLYFYWYRQILGQKVEFLVSFYNNEISEKSEIFDDQFSVERPDGSNFTLKIRSTKLEDSAMYFCASSDRGAPSTDTQYFGPGTRLTVL.

The chain couples TRBV7-3 to TRBJ2-1; D is possibly TRBD2 (6 bases). V lost 4 bases and J 0 bases, leaving 13 bases between the germline ends. The CDR3 sequence is 16 residues long. CDR1 and CDR2 from the germline V gene are SGHTA and FQGTGA. The CDR3 DNA is TGTGCCAGCAGCTCCCTGGGGACTTCCTCCTACAATGAGCAGTTCTTC. Amino acid sequence: CASSSLGTSSYNEQFF.

This CDR3 reads CASSTARSPLHF. The CDR3 DNA follows: TGTGCCAGCAGCACTGCGAGATCACCCCTCCACTTT. The V call is TRBV7-8, the J call TRBJ1-6, with D hard to call. There are 12 residues in the CDR3. V was cut by 5 bases and J by 10 bases, with 9 bases left in between. The V gene's germline CDR1 is SGHVS and CDR2 FQNEAQ.

The V and J genes are TRBV18 and TRBJ1-1, with D possibly TRBD1 on 5 matching bases. CDR3 length: 16 residues. Trimming took 1 base from V and 4 from J, leaving 16 bases between them. CDR1 is KGHSH, CDR2 LQKENI, per germline. CDR3 nucleotides: TGTGCCAGCTCACCACAGGGGAGGGGTAAAAGCACTGAAGCTTTCTTT. The encoded protein is CASSPQGRGKSTEAFF.

The chain recombines TRBV4-2 with TRBJ1-3; 7 bases line up with TRBD1. This CDR3 spans 17 amino acids. Germline V gives CDR1 LGHNA, CDR2 YNFKEQ. After removal of 2 bases from V and 1 base from J, the junction contained 8 bases not matched to a gene. In nucleotides, the CDR3 is TGTGCCAGCAGCCAATTACAGGGGACCCAGTCTGGAAACACCATATATTTT. Residues: CASSQLQGTQSGNTIYF.